The clone carrying this T cell receptor beta chain was seen at least ten times. The TCR library protocol was used to attach unique molecular identifiers. These identifiers were attached to individual cDNA molecules. Via MiXCR, TCRdb re-called the 5' RACE reads, giving one row per CDR3 protein. This repertoire shows about 52,000 distinct CDR3 sequences, about 10% found once; its top ten account for less than 15%. This specimen comes from a study of early T cells in non-severe SARS-CoV-2 infection. The V and J ends lost 3 bases and 4 bases respectively, with 10 bases between them. The CDR3 runs to 14 residues.

The sequence came from an adult who was a healthcare worker with PCR-confirmed SARS-CoV-2 infection or an uninfected control (not recorded which). The genes are TRBV12-3 or TRBV12-4 and TRBJ2-1; tentatively, D is TRBD1 (6 bases). The specimen was whole blood. Written as DNA, the CDR3 is TGTGCCAGCAGTTTCGTTCAGGGGTACAATGAGCAGTTCTTC. Translation gives CASSFVQGYNEQFF.